The table lists the clone carrying this T cell receptor (beta chain) with a count of one. The data were obtained in a study of T cells and copy number aberrations in small-cell lung cancer. Clones were sequenced by immunoSEQ multiplex PCR, and TCRdb holds only the in-frame ones, with some missing. The table shows under 8,000 clones, with around 69% occurring only once. The CDR3 is made up of 17 amino acids. Trimming removed 2 bases from V and 7 bases from J, with 22 bases in between. Germline lookup yields CDR1 SGHNT and CDR2 YYREEE (reference sequence). Sequenced sample: normal tissue next to the tumor. The sequence was collected from a woman in her 70s with small cell lung cancer. Some clones in this sample may be carry-over from other donors' samples. The gene calls are TRBV5-4 and TRBJ2-1; no definite D call. CDR3 protein: CASSFKSVGPKQNEQFF. CDR3 DNA: TGTGCCAGCAGCTTCAAAAGCGTCGGACCTAAACAAAATGAGCAGTTCTTC.